This T cell receptor beta chain is from a study of blood T cells in healthy people across ages. CDR1 is MDHEN and CDR2 is SYDVKM in the germline V gene. V shed 5 bases, J shed 10 bases, and the junction held 8 bases outside the gene matches. The CDR3 is made up of 12 amino acids. Next came a second PCR, run for about 7 to 11 cycles, which used a sample-barcoded 5' primer along with a J-beta primer mix. TCRdb recomputed calls from the 5' RACE reads with MiXCR, one row per CDR3 protein. This repertoire shows about 1,400,000 distinct CDR3 sequences, roughly 40% found once; its top ten account for less than 8%.

The sequencing input was blood. The chain uses TRBV28 and TRBJ2-7; 7 bases line up with TRBD1. This TCR was recovered from a woman aged 18-29 years in good health. The CDR3 region is CASSAYRGTQYF. The CDR3 DNA reads TGTGCCAGCAGTGCGTACAGGGGCACCCAGTACTTC.